The 23 T cell receptor beta chains listed next were all sequenced from one sample in a study of blood T cell repertoires in COVID-19. Repertoires were generated with immunoSEQ multiplex PCR, while TCRdb's copy carries only in-frame clones and drops some. The data show about 240,000 clones, around 83% seen once. The sequencing sample was made of peripheral blood. These receptors all stem from a woman aged 55-69 years with active or convalescent COVID-19.

The chain joins TRBV20-1 to TRBJ2-1; 8 bases align to TRBD1. The junction had 7 bases not matched to a gene; V was cut back by 3 bases and J by 9 bases. CDR3 size: 13 residues. Germline CDR1 reads DFQATT; CDR2 reads SNEGSKA (reference sequence). CDR3 sequence: CSASRTGNSEQFF. As DNA, the CDR3 is TGCAGTGCTAGTAGGACAGGGAACTCTGAGCAGTTCTTC.

V is TRBV6-4 and J is TRBJ2-3; TRBD2 aligns across 7 bases. From germline, CDR1 is MRHNA and CDR2 SNTAGT. This CDR3 comprises 15 residues. Germline trimming cut 5 bases from V and 2 bases from J; bases unmatched to any gene: 7. The CDR3 DNA sequence: TGTGCCAGCAGTCCTCTGGCGGGGGACACAGATACGCAGTATTTT. Translated, it gives CASSPLAGDTDTQYF.

This clone was counted a single time. The chain joins TRBV4-1 to TRBJ2-3; a weak D match, TRBD1 (5 bases). Germline CDR1 reads MGHRA; CDR2 reads YSYEKL. This CDR3 spans 15 amino acids. The ends were cut back, 8 bases at V and 2 bases at J, with 17 bases in the middle. The DNA for the CDR3 is TGCGCCAGCGCTCTTCGACAGACTGTCACAGATACGCAGTATTTT. This sequence encodes CASALRQTVTDTQYF.

The rearrangement uses TRBV6-5 and TRBJ2-2; D possibly corresponds to TRBD2 (6 bases). This CDR3 region has 14 residues. The germline V gene has CDR1 MNHEY and CDR2 SVGAGI. This chain's CDR3 is CATGLARNTGELFF. As DNA, the CDR3 is TGTGCAACTGGGCTAGCGCGTAACACCGGGGAGCTGTTTTTT.

The chain is built from TRBV6-6 and TRBJ2-6; maybe TRBD1 (6 bases). V was shortened by 5 bases and J by 2 bases, with 7 bases between the two germline ends. Germline CDR1 reads MNHNY; CDR2 reads SVGAGI (reference sequence). This CDR3 spans 14 amino acids. The CDR3 sequence is CASSPGAGANVLTF. DNA for the CDR3: TGTGCCAGCAGTCCAGGGGCTGGGGCCAACGTCCTGACTTTC.

The chain couples TRBV3-1 (or the pseudogene TRBV3-2) to TRBJ2-7; 11 bases line up with TRBD2. Trimming at V came to 1 base and at J to 3 bases, leaving 2 bases not matched to a gene. CDR1 is LGHDT, CDR2 YNNKEL, per germline (reference sequence). This CDR3 is built from 15 residues. The CDR3 sequence: CASSQGLAGHYEQYF. DNA for the CDR3: TGTGCCAGCAGCCAAGGACTAGCGGGGCACTACGAGCAGTACTTC.

The chain uses TRBV18 and TRBJ1-6, with 9 bases identical to TRBD1. The ends lost 4 bases at V and 8 bases at J; junction bases unmatched: 9. The CDR3 runs to 16 residues. Per the germline V gene, CDR1 is KGHSH and CDR2 is LQKENI. CDR3 nucleotides: TGTGCCAGCTCACGCGGGACAGGGACGGGGGATTCACCCCTCCACTTT. Residues: CASSRGTGTGDSPLHF.

This chain connects TRBV16 to TRBJ2-7; 8 bases fit TRBD1. Trimming at V came to 8 bases and at J to 1 base, leaving 4 bases not matched to a gene. The CDR3 consists of 13 residues. The germline V gene encodes CDR1 KGHSY and CDR2 FQNENV. The CDR3 DNA reads TGTGCCAGCTCACAGGGGGTTTCCTACGAGCAGTACTTC. It yields the protein CASSQGVSYEQYF.

The gene calls are TRBV7-9 and TRBJ1-3, with D perhaps TRBD1 (6 bases). The germline gives CDR1 SEHNR, CDR2 FQNEAQ (reference sequence). The CDR3 has 16 residues. The V end was cut by 5 bases, the J end by 0 bases, with 14 bases between. The CDR3 DNA follows: TGTGCCAGCAGCCCAGGACAGCCAAACTCTGGAAACACCATATATTTT. This encodes CASSPGQPNSGNTIYF.

This clone was seen a few times. This chain uses TRBV9 with TRBJ2-5, with 10 bases lining up with TRBD2. The trim removed 0 bases at V and 5 bases at J, leaving 13 bases unmatched. Germline V gene sequence: CDR1 SGDLS, CDR2 YYNGEE. The CDR3 length is 18 residues. The CDR3 DNA follows: TGTGCCAGCAGCGTAGGGGTTTGGTCTAGCGGGGGTCGGGAGACCCAGTACTTC. Translation gives CASSVGVWSSGGRETQYF. The variable domain in full, with the rest retrieved from reference TRBV9 and TRBJ2-5, is DSGVTQTPKHLITATGQRVTLRCSPRSGDLSVYWYQQSLDQGLQFLIQYYNGEERAKGNILERFSAQQFPDLHSELNLSSLELGDSALYFCASSVGVWSSGGRETQYFGPGTRLLVL.

This chain uses TRBV6-6 with TRBJ1-4, with 9 bases aligning to TRBD1. This CDR3 spans 16 amino acids. Looked up from germline, CDR1 is MNHNY and CDR2 is SVGAGI (reference sequence). The junction had 12 bases not matched to a gene; V was cut back by 5 bases and J by 8 bases. The CDR3 sequence: CASSVGQGGFGEKLFF. For the CDR3, the DNA is TGTGCCAGCAGTGTGGGACAGGGAGGATTCGGCGAAAAACTGTTTTTT.

The chain is built from TRBV6-6 and TRBJ1-2; D is unclear. V gave up 8 bases and J gave up 6 bases, with 13 bases separating them. The germline V gene encodes CDR1 MNHNY and CDR2 SVGAGI (reference sequence). This CDR3 comprises 12 residues. Written as DNA, the CDR3 is TGTGCCAGCCGGGTCGGGGAAAATGGCTACACCTTC. Encoded protein: CASRVGENGYTF.

The chain carries TRBV27 and TRBJ1-4; D possibly corresponds to TRBD1 (5 bases). Trimming cost V 5 bases and J 5 bases, with 15 bases left between them. The germline V gene encodes CDR1 MNHEY and CDR2 SMNVEV (reference sequence). There are 15 residues in the CDR3. The CDR3 sequence: CASSLSGLRNEKLFF. The CDR3 DNA is TGTGCCAGCAGTCTCTCGGGACTGAGGAATGAAAAACTGTTTTTT.

The rearrangement links TRBV2 to TRBJ2-4; TRBD1 agrees at 9 bases. Trimming took 11 bases from V and 12 from J; bases not matched to a gene: 8. Per the germline V gene, CDR1 is SNHLY and CDR2 is FYNNEI. The CDR3 is made up of 11 amino acids. The CDR3 sequence: CAGTGGGRQYF. DNA of the CDR3: TGTGCCGGTACAGGGGGCGGGCGTCAGTACTTC.

The rearrangement uses TRBV12-3 or TRBV12-4 and TRBJ1-2, with 7 nucleotides matching TRBD1. The CDR3 totals 13 residues. Trimming removed 6 bases from V and 0 bases from J; junction bases left unmatched: 1. As DNA, the CDR3 is TGTGCCAGCAGGGGGACAGCTAACTATGGCTACACCTTC. Translating it yields CASRGTANYGYTF.

The rearrangement joins TRBV5-1 to TRBJ2-6; TRBD1 aligns across 12 bases. Trimming removed 0 bases from V and 2 bases from J; junction bases left unmatched: 3. Germline CDR1 reads SGHRS; CDR2 reads YFSETQ. This CDR3 spans 18 amino acids. CDR3 region: CASSLAGTGGTGANVLTF. Here the CDR3 DNA reads TGCGCCAGCAGCTTGGCAGGGACAGGGGGCACTGGGGCCAACGTCCTGACTTTC.

The chain employs TRBV19 and TRBJ1-5, with a weak D call TRBD1 (6 bases). CDR1 and CDR2 (germline): LNHDA, SQIVND (reference sequence). The CDR3 extends over 14 amino acids. The V gene lost 10 bases and the J gene lost 6 bases, with 19 bases spanning the gap. This CDR3 reads CATISGGAAQPQHF. CDR3 coding DNA: TGTGCCACCATATCCGGGGGGGCGGCTCAGCCCCAGCATTTT. The whole variable domain, remainder taken from reference TRBV19 and TRBJ1-5, is DGGITQSPKYLFRKEGQNVTLSCEQNLNHDAMYWYRQDPGQGLRLIYYSQIVNDFQKGDIAEGYSVSREKKESFPLTVTSAQKNPTAFYLCATISGGAAQPQHFGDGTRLSIL.

This rearrangement joins TRBV27 to TRBJ2-7, with a possible D match to TRBD1 (6 bases). This CDR3 contains 17 residues. CDR1 is MNHEY and CDR2 is SMNVEV in the germline V gene (reference sequence). V was trimmed by 0 bases and J by 4 bases, leaving 19 bases between them. The CDR3 DNA sequence: TGTGCCAGCAGTTTATCTTCCTTGAGACAGGCGATATACGAGCAGTACTTC. It is translated as CASSLSSLRQAIYEQYF.

The chain couples TRBV7-9 to TRBJ1-5; D gene unclear. The CDR3 spans 16 residues. Germline loops: CDR1 SEHNR, CDR2 FQNEAQ (reference sequence). V was shortened by 3 bases and J by 0 bases, with 12 bases between the two germline ends. The CDR3 region has the DNA TGTGCCAGCAGCTTCTCCACCGGGAATAGCAATCAGCCCCAGCATTTT. This codes for CASSFSTGNSNQPQHF. Looking up the rest from reference TRBV7-9 and TRBJ1-5 gives the full variable domain: DTGVSQNPRHKITKRGQNVTFRCDPISEHNRLYWYRQTLGQGPEFLTYFQNEAQLEKSRLLSDRFSAERPKGSFSTLEIQRTEQGDSAMYLCASSFSTGNSNQPQHFGDGTRLSIL.

This sequence joins TRBV6-5 and TRBJ1-2; D not certain. Trimming cost V 6 bases and J 8 bases, with 10 bases left between them. CDR1 is MNHEY, CDR2 SVGAGI, per germline. There are 11 residues in the CDR3. CDR3: CASRSRRGYTF. CDR3 DNA sequence: TGTGCCAGCAGAAGCAGGAGGGGCTACACCTTC.

V usage is TRBV3-1 (or the pseudogene TRBV3-2) and J usage is TRBJ1-3; 9 bases fit TRBD1. The germline V gene encodes CDR1 LGHDT and CDR2 YNNKEL (reference sequence). CDR3 length: 16 residues. V lost 4 bases, J lost 1 base, and 5 bases stayed unmatched. The CDR3 DNA sequence: TGTGCCAGCAGCCCGTCGACAGGGGGGTCTGGAAACACCATATATTTT. Translating it yields CASSPSTGGSGNTIYF.

This clone has just one count. This chain joins TRBV19 and TRBJ1-1, with 7 bases fitting TRBD1. Germline CDR1 and CDR2: LNHDA and SQIVND (reference sequence). The CDR3 is 15 amino acids. Trimming at V came to 6 bases and at J to 0 bases, leaving 7 bases not matched to a gene. The CDR3 region is CASSPRQGLNTEAFF. The CDR3 coding sequence is TGTGCCAGTAGCCCAAGACAGGGCTTGAACACTGAAGCTTTCTTT.

V and J are TRBV6-6 and TRBJ1-6, with 7 positions matching TRBD1. Germline CDR1 MNHNY, CDR2 SVGAGI (reference sequence). CDR3 size: 16 residues. The V gene end was trimmed by 1 base and the J gene end by 7 bases; junction bases not matched to a gene: 7. DNA of the CDR3: TGTGCCAGCAGTTACTTAACAGGGGTGGAAAATTCACCCCTCCACTTT. Its translation: CASSYLTGVENSPLHF.